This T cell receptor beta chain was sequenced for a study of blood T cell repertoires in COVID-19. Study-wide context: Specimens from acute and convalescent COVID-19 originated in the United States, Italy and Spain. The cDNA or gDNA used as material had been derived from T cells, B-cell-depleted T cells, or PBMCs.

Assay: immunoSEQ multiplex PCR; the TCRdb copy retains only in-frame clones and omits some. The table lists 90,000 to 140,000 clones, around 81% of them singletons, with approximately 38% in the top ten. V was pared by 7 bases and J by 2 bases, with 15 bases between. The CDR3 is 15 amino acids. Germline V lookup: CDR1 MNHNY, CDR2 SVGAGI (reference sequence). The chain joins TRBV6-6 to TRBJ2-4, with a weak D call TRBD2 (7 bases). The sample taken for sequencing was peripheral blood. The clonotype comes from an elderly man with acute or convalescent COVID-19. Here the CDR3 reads CASNARGATKNIQYF. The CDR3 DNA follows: TGTGCCAGCAACGCTCGGGGGGCGACCAAAAACATTCAGTACTTC.